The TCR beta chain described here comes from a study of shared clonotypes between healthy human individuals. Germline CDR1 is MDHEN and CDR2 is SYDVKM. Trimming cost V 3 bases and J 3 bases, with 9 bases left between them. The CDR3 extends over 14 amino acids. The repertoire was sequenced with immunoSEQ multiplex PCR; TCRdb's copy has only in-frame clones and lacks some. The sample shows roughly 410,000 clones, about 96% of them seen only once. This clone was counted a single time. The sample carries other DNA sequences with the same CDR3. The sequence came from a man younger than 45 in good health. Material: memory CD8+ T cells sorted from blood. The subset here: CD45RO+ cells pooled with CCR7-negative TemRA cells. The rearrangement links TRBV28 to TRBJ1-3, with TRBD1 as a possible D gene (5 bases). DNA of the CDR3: TGTGCCAGCAGTTTTGGGGGAAGTGGAAACACCATATATTTT. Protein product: CASSFGGSGNTIYF.